The 10 T cell receptor beta chains below all came from one sample that was sequenced in a study of cytomegalovirus exposure and HLA in healthy donors. With 60 Vbeta and 13 Jbeta primers, the PCR was carried out. The assay was immunoSEQ multiplex PCR, and TCRdb's table has in-frame clones only and misses some. The table includes about 99,000 clones, around 65% detected once. The source material was PBMCs. These TCRs come from a woman in her forties or fifties in good health and CMV-seronegative.

The chain links TRBV30 to TRBJ2-3; D is unresolved. The CDR3 has 11 residues. The germline V and J ends were trimmed by 3 bases and 2 bases, with 3 bases remaining between them. The germline V gene encodes CDR1 GTSNPN and CDR2 SVGIG (reference sequence). The CDR3 DNA reads TGTGCCTGGAGCAACACAGATACGCAGTATTTT. Amino acids: CAWSNTDTQYF.

The V and J genes are TRBV27 and TRBJ1-4, with TRBD1 identical over 8 bases. Germline-derived CDR1 and CDR2 are MNHEY and SMNVEV (reference sequence). The CDR3 covers 18 residues. The trim removed 3 bases at V and 8 bases at J, leaving 17 bases unmatched. The CDR3 region is CASSFTYPNSGGAEKLFF. The CDR3 DNA sequence: TGTGCCAGCAGTTTCACGTACCCTAATTCAGGGGGCGCCGAAAAACTGTTTTTT.

The chain recombines TRBV29-1 with TRBJ1-2; maybe TRBD1 (6 bases). Germline V lookup: CDR1 SQVTM, CDR2 ANQGSEA. With 1 base removed from V and 5 bases from J, the gap between germline ends came to 11 bases. This CDR3 comprises 13 residues. CDR3 nucleotide sequence: TGCAGCGTTGAAGCCCCAACAGGGTATGGCTACACCTTC. Translation gives CSVEAPTGYGYTF.

The chain recombines TRBV14 with TRBJ2-3; 7 bases are shared with TRBD2. V lost 2 bases, J lost 4 bases, and 3 bases stayed unmatched. The CDR3 totals 14 residues. Germline CDR1 and CDR2: SGHDN and FVKESK. The DNA for the CDR3 is TGTGCCAGCAGCCAATCTGCGGGGGCAGATACGCAGTATTTT. Its translation is CASSQSAGADTQYF.

This clone has just a few counts. The chain joins TRBV29-1 to TRBJ1-1; TRBD1 aligns across 10 bases. The CDR3 contains 13 residues. With V trimmed by 3 bases and J by 11 bases, 9 bases remained unmatched. Germline loops: CDR1 SQVTM, CDR2 ANQGSEA. The CDR3, as DNA: TGCAGCGTTGACCGGGACAGGGGATTGGGGGCTTTCTTT. Its translation: CSVDRDRGLGAFF.

This chain connects TRBV7-2 to TRBJ2-5, with 8 bases identical to TRBD2. The CDR3 is 14 residues long. V lost 1 base to trimming and J lost 7 bases; unmatched junction nucleotides: 5. CDR1 is SGHTA and CDR2 is FQGNSA in the germline V gene. In nucleotides, the CDR3 is TGTGCCAGCAGCTTAGGGGGGACTAGTCTGACCCAGTACTTC. Amino acid sequence: CASSLGGTSLTQYF.

The rearrangement uses TRBV18 and TRBJ2-1; TRBD2 aligns across 10 bases. This CDR3 region has 15 residues. Losses at the gene ends were 0 bases for V and 5 bases for J; bases not matched to a gene: 1. In germline, CDR1 is KGHSH, CDR2 LQKENI. CDR3 sequence reads: CASSPPGLAHNEQFF. Written as DNA, the CDR3 is TGTGCCAGCTCACCACCGGGACTAGCGCACAATGAGCAGTTCTTC.

The count of this clone is one. The same CDR3 can be traced to other DNA sequences in this sample. This chain links TRBV15 with TRBJ2-1, with D possibly being TRBD2 (5 bases). Trimming left V 0 bases short and J 0 bases short, with 6 bases between. Germline V gives CDR1 LNHNV, CDR2 YYDKDF (reference sequence). The CDR3 runs to 15 residues. CDR3 region: CATSRDRGSYNEQFF. CDR3 in DNA: TGTGCCACCAGCAGAGATCGGGGCTCCTACAATGAGCAGTTCTTC. The full variable domain, its missing parts supplied by reference TRBV15 and TRBJ2-1, is DAMVIQNPRYQVTQFGKPVTLSCSQTLNHNVMYWYQQKSSQAPKLLFHYYDKDFNNEADTPDNFQSRRPNTSFCFLDIRSPGLGDTAMYLCATSRDRGSYNEQFFGPGTRLTVL.

The chain couples TRBV7-8 to TRBJ1-2; TRBD1 aligns across 7 bases. Looked up from germline, CDR1 is SGHVS and CDR2 is FQNEAQ. The trim removed 3 bases at V and 4 bases at J, leaving 5 bases unmatched. This CDR3 is built from 14 residues. In DNA, the CDR3 is TGTGCCAGCAGCTTGACAGGGAGCATCTATGGCTACACCTTC. This codes for CASSLTGSIYGYTF.

The V call is TRBV6-5, the J call TRBJ2-5, with TRBD2 matching 12 bases. The CDR3 consists of 15 residues. Germline CDR1 is MNHEY and CDR2 is SVGAGI. V lost 8 bases to trimming and J lost 4 bases; unmatched junction nucleotides: 8. The CDR3 DNA follows: TGTGCCAGCGGCCTAGCGGGAGGGAGGGGAGAGACCCAGTACTTC. Its translation: CASGLAGGRGETQYF.